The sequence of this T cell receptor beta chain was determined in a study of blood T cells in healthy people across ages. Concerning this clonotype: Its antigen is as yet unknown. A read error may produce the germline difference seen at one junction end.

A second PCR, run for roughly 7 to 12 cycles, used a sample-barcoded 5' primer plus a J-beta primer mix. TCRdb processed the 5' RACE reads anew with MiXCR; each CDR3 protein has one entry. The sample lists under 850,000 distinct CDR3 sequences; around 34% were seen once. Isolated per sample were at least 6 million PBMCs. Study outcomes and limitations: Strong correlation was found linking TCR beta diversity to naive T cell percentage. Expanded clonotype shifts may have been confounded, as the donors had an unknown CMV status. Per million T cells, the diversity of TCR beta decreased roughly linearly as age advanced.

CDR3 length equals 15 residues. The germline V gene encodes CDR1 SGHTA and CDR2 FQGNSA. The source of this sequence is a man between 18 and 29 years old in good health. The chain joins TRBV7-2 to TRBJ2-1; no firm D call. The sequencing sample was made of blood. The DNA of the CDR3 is TGTGCCAGCAGCTTAGACGGGTTGAACTACAAGGAGCAGTTCTTC. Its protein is CASSLDGLNYKEQFF.